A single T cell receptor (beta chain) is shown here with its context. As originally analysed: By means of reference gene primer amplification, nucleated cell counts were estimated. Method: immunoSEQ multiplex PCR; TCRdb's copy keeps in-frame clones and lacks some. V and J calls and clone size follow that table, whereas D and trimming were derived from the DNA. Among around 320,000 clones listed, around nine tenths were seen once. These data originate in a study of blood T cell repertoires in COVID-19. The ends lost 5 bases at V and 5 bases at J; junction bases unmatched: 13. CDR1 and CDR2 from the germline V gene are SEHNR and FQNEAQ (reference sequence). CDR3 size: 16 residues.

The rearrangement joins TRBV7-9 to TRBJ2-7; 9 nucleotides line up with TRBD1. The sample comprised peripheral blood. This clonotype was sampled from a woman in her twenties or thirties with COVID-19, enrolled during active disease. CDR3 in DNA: TGTGCCAGCAGCGTCCTTGTGGGGACAGGGTACAACGAGCAGTACTTC. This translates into CASSVLVGTGYNEQYF.